Presented here are 27 T cell receptor beta chains from one specimen sequenced in a study of control samples from healthy donors and cancer patients. Assay: immunoSEQ multiplex PCR; the TCRdb copy retains only in-frame clones and omits some. This table holds 390,000 or so clones, more than 80% found once. Sequenced sample: PBMCs. All receptors come from a man between 35 and 55 years old with head and neck cancer.

The rearrangement links TRBV12-5 to TRBJ2-1; 9 bases agree with TRBD2. CDR1 and CDR2 from the germline V gene are LGHNT and FRNRAP. CDR3 size: 15 residues. The J segment lost 9 bases and the V segment lost 0 bases, leaving 6 bases of the junction unmatched. The CDR3 reads CASGLVSGRIGEQFF. As DNA, the CDR3 is TGTGCTAGTGGTTTGGTTAGCGGGAGAATTGGTGAGCAGTTCTTC.

The genes are TRBV4-2 and TRBJ2-5; TRBD1 agrees at 7 bases. The CDR3 totals 17 residues. Per germline, CDR1 LGHNA and CDR2 YNFKEQ. Trimming at V came to 3 bases and at J to 5 bases, leaving 15 bases not matched to a gene. The CDR3 DNA is TGTGCCAGCAGCCACGTACGAGCCGGACAGGTCGGTGAGACCCAGTACTTC. It is translated as CASSHVRAGQVGETQYF.

This rearrangement joins TRBV7-9 to TRBJ1-5, with TRBD1 as a possible D gene (5 bases). The CDR3 is 17 amino acids. Looked up from germline, CDR1 is SEHNR and CDR2 is FQNEAQ (reference sequence). The V end lost 5 bases, the J end lost 4 bases, and 21 bases lay between the germline ends. The CDR3 reads CASSQEAGLGGNQPQHF. In DNA, the CDR3 is TGTGCCAGCAGCCAGGAGGCGGGGCTCGGGGGAAATCAGCCCCAGCATTTT.

The chain has TRBV6-5 and TRBJ2-4, with D tentatively TRBD1 (6 bases). The ends were cut back, 0 bases at V and 2 bases at J, with 11 bases in the middle. Germline V CDR1 and CDR2: MNHEY, SVGAGI. The CDR3 totals 16 residues. The CDR3 region has the DNA TGTGCCAGCAGTTACTCCCGGACAGTTACCAAAAACATTCAGTACTTC. This codes for CASSYSRTVTKNIQYF.

This clone was recorded only once. The rearrangement joins TRBV4-3 to TRBJ1-1, with D uncertain. The V gene lost 0 bases and the J gene lost 0 bases, with 8 bases spanning the gap. The CDR3 covers 15 residues. Germline lookup yields CDR1 LGHNA and CDR2 YSLEER. This CDR3 reads CASSQDWAMNTEAFF. The CDR3 region has the DNA TGCGCCAGCAGCCAAGATTGGGCCATGAACACTGAAGCTTTCTTT.

This clone was counted once. The chain uses TRBV4-1 and TRBJ2-5; D is tentatively TRBD1 or TRBD2 (5 bases each). The CDR3 runs to 16 residues. Between the trimmed V and J ends, which lost 3 bases and 5 bases, there was a span of 19 bases. The V gene's germline CDR1 is MGHRA and CDR2 YSYEKL. This chain's CDR3 is CASSHSGTDVRETQYF. CDR3 nucleotide sequence: TGCGCCAGCAGCCACTCCGGGACGGACGTTCGTGAGACCCAGTACTTC.

This chain connects TRBV6-6 to TRBJ2-2; 7 positions agree with TRBD1. V was pared by 8 bases and J by 3 bases, with 3 bases of the junction left unmatched. CDR3 size: 13 residues. The germline V gene encodes CDR1 MNHNY and CDR2 SVGAGI (reference sequence). The CDR3 coding sequence is TGTGCCAGCTATCAGGGGGACACCGGGGAGCTGTTTTTT. As protein: CASYQGDTGELFF.

The chain combines TRBV19 with TRBJ2-3; D uncertain. The V end was cut by 7 bases, the J end by 0 bases, with 11 bases between. The CDR3 sequence is 14 residues long. CDR1 and CDR2 from the germline V gene are LNHDA and SQIVND (reference sequence). DNA of the CDR3: TGTGCCAGTAAGTCACAGCCTAGCACAGATACGCAGTATTTT. Protein: CASKSQPSTDTQYF.

This sequence joins TRBV6-4 and TRBJ2-3; TRBD1 is a possible D gene (5 bases). CDR1 and CDR2 from the germline V gene are MRHNA and SNTAGT. This CDR3 comprises 14 residues. Trimming cost V 0 bases and J 1 base, with 5 bases left between them. CDR3 protein: CASSDSGRTDTQYF. The CDR3 DNA follows: TGTGCCAGCAGTGACTCGGGGCGCACAGATACGCAGTATTTT.

There are a few counts of this clone. V and J are TRBV5-1 and TRBJ1-2; no definite D call. This CDR3 has 16 amino acids. V was clipped by 0 bases and J by 2 bases, with 14 bases between them. Germline values: CDR1 SGHRS, CDR2 YFSETQ. Here the CDR3 DNA reads TGCGCCAGCAGCTTGGCCTGGTCAGCAGAGAACTATGGCTACACCTTC. Amino acid sequence: CASSLAWSAENYGYTF. The variable domain in full, completed from reference TRBV5-1 and TRBJ1-2, reads KAGVTQTPRYLIKTRGQQVTLSCSPISGHRSVSWYQQTPGQGLQFLFEYFSETQRNKGNFPGRFSGRQFSNSRSEMNVSTLELGDSALYLCASSLAWSAENYGYTFGSGTRLTVV.

The CDR3 nucleotides read TGTGCAAGTCGCTTCGGACAGGGGGAAACTGAAGCTTTCTTT. This gives the protein CASRFGQGETEAFF. This chain links TRBV12-2 with TRBJ1-1; TRBD1 is the table's D call, not checked against the DNA. TRBV12-2 is a pseudogene segment. The CDR3 consists of 14 residues.

The V call is TRBV4-1, the J call TRBJ1-1; D is unclear. The V end lost 4 bases, the J end lost 6 bases, and 21 bases lay between the germline ends. CDR1 is MGHRA and CDR2 is YSYEKL in the germline V gene. The CDR3 is 16 residues long. DNA of the CDR3: TGCGCCAGCAGCCGTCACTTTGGGGAGTCTTTCCCTGAAGCTTTCTTT. It is translated as CASSRHFGESFPEAFF.

In DNA form, the CDR3 reads TGCGCCAGCAGCTTGGCCCCAGGAGAATACCAGATGAACACTGAAGCTTTCTTT. It specifies CASSLAPGEYQMNTEAFF. The V gene is TRBV5-1, the J gene TRBJ1-1; D remains ambiguous. V lost 0 bases and J 0 bases, leaving 18 bases between the germline ends. CDR3 length: 18 residues. Looked up from germline, CDR1 is SGHRS and CDR2 is YFSETQ.

V gene TRBV28 combines with J gene TRBJ1-4; D possibly corresponds to TRBD1 (5 bases). The CDR3 is 14 amino acids. CDR1 is MDHEN and CDR2 is SYDVKM in the germline V gene. Trimming cost V 7 bases and J 8 bases, with 17 bases left between them. CDR3 DNA: TGTGCCAGCACGAGTCCAGGGCGGGGAGAAAAACTGTTTTTT. This codes for CASTSPGRGEKLFF.

The chain carries TRBV5-1 and TRBJ2-7, with D tentatively TRBD2 (6 bases). The CDR3 has 16 amino acids. V lost 0 bases and J lost 3, with 16 bases in between. The germline V gene encodes CDR1 SGHRS and CDR2 YFSETQ. The CDR3, as DNA: TGCGCCAGCAGCTTGGAATCTGGGGGGAGCCTCTACGAGCAGTACTTC. This gives the protein CASSLESGGSLYEQYF.

V gene TRBV2 combines with J gene TRBJ2-5; unclear D gene. V was clipped by 6 bases and J by 1 base, with 12 bases between them. CDR3 length equals 14 residues. Germline lookup yields CDR1 SNHLY and CDR2 FYNNEI. The CDR3 sequence: CASSVLRTQETQYF. The CDR3, as DNA: TGTGCCAGCAGCGTTCTTCGAACCCAAGAGACCCAGTACTTC.

In its sample, this clone was seen once. This sequence joins TRBV6-5 and TRBJ2-7; 10 nucleotides match TRBD1. V was pared by 6 bases and J by 0 bases, with 5 bases of the junction left unmatched. The CDR3 runs 15 residues. Germline V gene lookup returns CDR1 MNHEY and CDR2 SVGAGI. DNA of the CDR3: TGTGCCAGCAGGGACAGGGGGGACAGCTCCTACGAGCAGTACTTC. Protein product: CASRDRGDSSYEQYF.

The chain links TRBV18 to TRBJ1-5; possibly TRBD1 for D (5 bases). This CDR3 comprises 16 residues. V was cut by 3 bases and J by 5 bases, with 17 bases left in between. CDR1 is KGHSH, CDR2 LQKENI, per germline. CDR3 sequence: CASSPDWGSQDQPQHF. In DNA, the CDR3 is TGTGCCAGCTCACCTGACTGGGGGTCGCAGGATCAGCCCCAGCATTTT.

The chain combines TRBV5-4 with TRBJ2-1; the D is unclear. The CDR3 sequence is 14 residues long. Trimming removed 0 bases from V and 7 bases from J, with 11 bases in between. Germline lookup yields CDR1 SGHNT and CDR2 YYREEE (reference sequence). CDR3 DNA: TGTGCCAGCAGCTTGGGGTGGGTAGGGAATGAGCAGTTCTTC. The encoded protein is CASSLGWVGNEQFF.

The chain links TRBV30 to TRBJ1-5; D ambiguous. The CDR3 consists of 14 residues. Germline V CDR1 and CDR2: GTSNPN, SVGIG (reference sequence). With 2 bases removed from V and 1 base from J, the gap between germline ends came to 9 bases. The CDR3 loop reads CAWSRGRSNQPQHF. DNA of the CDR3: TGTGCCTGGAGTCGCGGAAGGAGCAATCAGCCCCAGCATTTT.

The chain combines TRBV7-2 with TRBJ2-7; 11 bases match TRBD1. Per germline, CDR1 SGHTA and CDR2 FQGNSA. The V and J ends lost 4 bases and 3 bases, in that order; junction bases with no gene match: 5. There are 15 residues in the CDR3. The CDR3 nucleotides read TGTGCCAGCAGCTCCAGGACAGGGGGCCTCTACGAGCAGTACTTC. The encoded protein is CASSSRTGGLYEQYF. Drawing the rest from reference TRBV7-2 and TRBJ2-7, the complete variable domain is GAGVSQSPSNKVTEKGKDVELRCDPISGHTALYWYRQSLGQGLEFLIYFQGNSAPDKSGLPSDRFSAERTGGSVSTLTIQRTQQEDSAVYLCASSSRTGGLYEQYFGPGTRLTVT.

The V call is TRBV27, the J call TRBJ2-7; TRBD1 agrees at 7 bases. The J segment lost 2 bases and the V segment lost 3 bases, leaving 10 bases of the junction unmatched. Germline V gives CDR1 MNHEY, CDR2 SMNVEV (reference sequence). The CDR3 is 16 amino acids. For the CDR3, the DNA is TGTGCCAGCAGTTTCTCCCGGGACAGCCCAGCCTACGAGCAGTACTTC. It codes for CASSFSRDSPAYEQYF.

J is TRBJ2-2 and V is TRBV29-1; no firm D call. V was trimmed by 1 base and J by 5 bases, leaving 11 bases between them. This CDR3 has 14 residues. Germline V gives CDR1 SQVTM, CDR2 ANQGSEA. CDR3 sequence: CSVEGPSRTGELFF. The CDR3 DNA sequence: TGCAGCGTTGAAGGACCGTCGAGGACCGGGGAGCTGTTTTTT.

The chain is built from TRBV29-1 and TRBJ2-1, with TRBD2 matching over 10 bases. J gave up 4 bases and V 5 bases, and 2 bases lay outside the gene matches. The CDR3 extends over 13 amino acids. CDR1 is SQVTM, CDR2 ANQGSEA, per germline. The DNA for the CDR3 is TGCAGCGTTCCAGCGGGAGGGTACAATGAGCAGTTCTTC. Its protein is CSVPAGGYNEQFF.

The genes are TRBV27 and TRBJ1-1; TRBD1 might be the D (5 bases). Trimming stripped 8 bases from V and 4 bases from J, with 14 bases between. CDR1 and CDR2 (germline): MNHEY, SMNVEV (reference sequence). CDR3 length equals 13 residues. The CDR3 region is CASGTGGGTEAFF. CDR3 DNA: TGTGCCAGCGGTACTGGGGGTGGCACTGAAGCTTTCTTT.

The gene calls are TRBV6-5 and TRBJ1-6; TRBD1 might be the D (5 bases). Germline CDR1 and CDR2: MNHEY and SVGAGI. This CDR3 contains 15 residues. Trimming pared 5 bases from V and 0 bases from J, leaving 8 bases between. The CDR3 reads CASSRQSSYNSPLHF. CDR3 DNA sequence: TGTGCCAGCAGTCGACAGAGCTCCTATAATTCACCCCTCCACTTT.

This chain links TRBV5-1 with TRBJ2-4; no reliable D call. The CDR3 runs 20 residues. Germline V lookup: CDR1 SGHRS, CDR2 YFSETQ. Trimming removed 4 bases from V and 0 bases from J, with 26 bases in between. The CDR3: CASSLLSLAASKGAKNIQYF. The CDR3, as DNA: TGCGCCAGCAGCCTATTATCCCTGGCGGCCTCGAAGGGAGCCAAAAACATTCAGTACTTC.